This T cell receptor (beta chain) was identified in a study of OX40 agonist ivuxolimab in advanced cancers. Study results and caveats: Expanded peripheral T-cell antigen specificity went undetermined. Among patients with partial responses at 0.1-3.0 mg/kg, clonal expansion was among the lowest.

The V and J ends lost 1 base and 5 bases, in that order; junction bases with no gene match: 5. CDR3 length: 14 residues. From germline, CDR1 is SGHRS and CDR2 YFSETQ. TCRdb's copy holds only in-frame clones and misses some; the assay was immunoSEQ multiplex PCR. The sample carries 53,000 or so clones, around 85% recorded once. Worth noting for this clone: The antigen is unknown.

This receptor was identified in an adult with an advanced solid tumor such as melanoma, head and neck, liver or kidney cancer. Specimen: CD4+ or CD8+ T cells sorted from blood, collected in a trial of the OX40 agonist ivuxolimab. The chain carries TRBV5-1 and TRBJ2-5; 7 nucleotides agree with TRBD2. The CDR3 sequence is CASSLLGGIETQYF. In DNA form, the CDR3 reads TGCGCCAGCAGCTTGCTGGGGGGGATTGAGACCCAGTACTTC.